Listed below are T cell receptor beta chains from one sample, sequenced in a study of OX40 agonist ivuxolimab in advanced cancers. The protocol was immunoSEQ multiplex PCR, while the TCRdb copy is restricted to in-frame clones and leaves out a portion. Among roughly 76,000 clones listed, 70% to 90% were seen once. Sample: CD4+ or CD8+ T cells sorted from blood, taken in a trial of the OX40 agonist ivuxolimab. Every receptor here comes from an adult with an advanced solid tumor such as melanoma, head and neck, liver or kidney cancer. CDR3s include the opening cysteine and the closing phenylalanine or tryptophan. D genes are given only for firm matches. A clone size is listed for some rows: how often the clone was seen (once, few, many), or a class if it is expanded.

D gene	V gene	J gene	clone size	CDR3 DNA	CDR3 protein
NA	TRBV5-1	TRBJ2-5	once	TGCGCCAGCAGCTTAGGGCAGGGTGGAGAGACCCAGTACTTC	CASSLGQGGETQYF
NA	TRBV5-1	TRBJ1-3	NA	TGCGCCAGCAGCAGGACCCGAAGCCCTGGAAACACCATATATTTT	CASSRTRSPGNTIYF
NA	TRBV27	TRBJ2-5	NA	TGTGCCAGCAGTTTAGATGAGACCCAGTACTTC	CASSLDETQYF
NA	TRBV6-6	TRBJ1-6	NA	TGTGCCAGCAGTTACGGGAGGGGCTATAATTCACCCCTCCACTTT	CASSYGRGYNSPLHF
NA	TRBV7-2	TRBJ2-3	NA	TGTGCCAGCAGCTTATCGGGGGCAGTACGAGATACGCAGTATTTT	CASSLSGAVRDTQYF
NA	TRBV6-6	TRBJ1-2	once	TGTGCCAGCAGCCCCGGGTGGGGTTTCAATGGCTACACCTTC	CASSPGWGFNGYTF
TRBD1	TRBV19	TRBJ2-7	NA	TGTGCCAGTAGTATCACAGGGGCCCGTTCCTACGAGCAGTACTTC	CASSITGARSYEQYF
TRBD2	TRBV10-1	TRBJ2-5	NA	TGCGCCAGCAGTGAAAACGGACTAGCGGGAGTAGAGACCCAGTACTTC	CASSENGLAGVETQYF
TRBD2	TRBV5-4	TRBJ2-3	NA	TGTGCCAGCAGCTTGTGGACTAGCGGGGACGTAGATACGCAGTATTTT	CASSLWTSGDVDTQYF
NA	TRBV14	TRBJ1-1	NA	TGTGCCAGCAGCCAAGAGAGTGGGGGCCTCACTGAAGCTTTCTTT	CASSQESGGLTEAFF
NA	TRBV30	TRBJ1-5	NA	TGTGCCTGGAGTGTTGGAGGGACCAATCAGCCCCAGCATTTT	CAWSVGGTNQPQHF
NA	TRBV21-1	TRBJ2-7	few	TGTGCCAGCCTACCGGCTAGCGGGGTCTACGAGCAGTACTTC	CASLPASGVYEQYF
NA	TRBV2	TRBJ2-3	NA	TGTGCCAGCAGTGAAAGGGAGGCCTGGCCGGAAACGCAGTATTTT	CASSEREAWPETQYF
TRBD1	TRBV10-3	TRBJ1-6	NA	TGTGCCATCGGACAGGACGTCTCAAATTCACCCCTCCACTTT	CAIGQDVSNSPLHF
NA	TRBV27	TRBJ1-2	NA	TGTGCCAGCAGCTCAGGACAGCCTCCTAACTATGGCTACACCTTC	CASSSGQPPNYGYTF
NA	TRBV6-6	TRBJ1-5	few	TGTGCCAGCAGTAATCGGACAGCGCCTTGGCAGCCCCAGCATTTT	CASSNRTAPWQPQHF
NA	TRBV19	TRBJ2-2	NA	TGTGCCACAGGGGAACCGGGCCTACGTGCGAACACCGGGGAGCTGTTTTTT	CATGEPGLRANTGELFF
NA	TRBV6-5	TRBJ2-7	NA	TGTGCCAGCAGTCGGACGGAGCTTTCCTACGAGCAGTACTTC	CASSRTELSYEQYF
TRBD1	TRBV23-1	TRBJ1-1	NA	TGCGCCAGCAGCCAAGATGGGACAGGGAAAACTGAAGCTTTCTTT	CASSQDGTGKTEAFF
TRBD1	TRBV29-1	TRBJ1-1	NA	TGCAGCGCGGGGACAGGCCTTAACACTGAAGCTTTCTTT	CSAGTGLNTEAFF
TRBD1	TRBV7-8	TRBJ2-1	NA	TGTGCCAGCAGCTTGGACAGGGGCCCCTACAATGAGCAGTTCTTC	CASSLDRGPYNEQFF
NA	TRBV6-5	TRBJ2-2	NA	TGTGCCAGCAGTTACGAACCCGGCACCGGGGAGCTGTTTTTT	CASSYEPGTGELFF
TRBD1	TRBV13	TRBJ2-7	NA	TGTGCCAGCAGCCGCGCGGGACAGGGAGCCTACGAGCAGTACTTC	CASSRAGQGAYEQYF
NA	TRBV7-9	TRBJ2-3	NA	TGTGCCAGCAGTCCCGGAGGCTCCAGCACAGATACGCAGTATTTT	CASSPGGSSTDTQYF
TRBD1	TRBV2	TRBJ2-2	NA	TGTGCCAGCAGTGATGGCAGGGGGACCGGGGAGCTGTTTTTT	CASSDGRGTGELFF
NA	TRBV11-2	TRBJ2-7	NA	TGTGCCAGCAGCTTAGAGGGGCCCTCCTCCGTCGAGCAGTACTTC	CASSLEGPSSVEQYF
TRBD1	TRBV7-9	TRBJ2-3	NA	TGTGCCAGCAGCCAGGACAGGGGAGGCACAGATACGCAGTATTTT	CASSQDRGGTDTQYF
TRBD1	TRBV5-6	TRBJ2-2	NA	TGTGCCAGCACCGGGACAGGGGGGAACACCGGGGAGCTGTTTTTT	CASTGTGGNTGELFF
NA	TRBV19	TRBJ1-3	NA	TGTGCCAGTAGTGTCGGGGGGTCTGGAAACACCATATATTTT	CASSVGGSGNTIYF
NA	TRBV7-2	TRBJ1-5	NA	TGTGCCAGCAGCCTCCGAGGTGGTGGCGGGATCAATCAGCCCCAGCATTTT	CASSLRGGGGINQPQHF
NA	TRBV2	TRBJ2-1	NA	TGTGCCAGCAGTGAAGGGGACGGGGGCTATAACAATGAGCAGTTCTTC	CASSEGDGGYNNEQFF
TRBD2	TRBV7-6	TRBJ2-7	NA	TGTGCCAGCAGCTCCGGGACTAGCCGGTTTCGGGAGCAGTACTTC	CASSSGTSRFREQYF
NA	TRBV5-1	TRBJ2-7	NA	TGCGCCAGCAGCCCTACAGGGCACTCCTACGAGCAGTACTTC	CASSPTGHSYEQYF
TRBD2	TRBV7-2	TRBJ2-7	NA	TGTGCCAGCAGCTTACTAGCGGGAGAGGTAGTCGAGCAGTACTTC	CASSLLAGEVVEQYF
NA	TRBV7-2	TRBJ1-5	NA	TGTGCCAGCAGCTTAGTCCCGAATCAGCCCCAGCATTTT	CASSLVPNQPQHF
TRBD2	TRBV4-1	TRBJ2-5	NA	TGCGCCAGCAGCCAAGCTGGGACTAGCGGGAGTGGCGAGACCCAGTACTTC	CASSQAGTSGSGETQYF
TRBD2	TRBV7-8	TRBJ2-1	NA	TGTGCCAGCAGCTCCGGACTAGCGGGGGGCTCCTACAATGAGCAGTTCTTC	CASSSGLAGGSYNEQFF
TRBD1	TRBV6-5	TRBJ1-6	NA	TGTGCCAGCAGGGCGACAGGGGATTCACCCCTCCACTTT	CASRATGDSPLHF
TRBD1	TRBV11-2	TRBJ1-1	NA	TGTGCCAGCAGCTTATTCGGGCAGGGGGTTTCTGAAGCTTTCTTT	CASSLFGQGVSEAFF
NA	TRBV30	TRBJ2-3	NA	TGTGCCTCAAGAAGGGGGGAGACGGCAGATACGCAGTATTTT	CASRRGETADTQYF
NA	TRBV27	TRBJ2-7	once	TGTGCCAGCAGTTTCGCAGGGAGCTCCTACGAGCAGTACTTC	CASSFAGSSYEQYF
NA	TRBV7-6	TRBJ2-5	once	TGTGCCAGCAGCCGGTCCCAAGAGACCCAGTACTTC	CASSRSQETQYF
NA	TRBV7-9	TRBJ2-7	NA	TGTGCCAGCAGCTTAGTCAGGAACTACGAGCAGTACTTC	CASSLVRNYEQYF
TRBD2	TRBV7-2	TRBJ2-1	NA	TGTGCCAGCAGCCCGACTAGCGGGGGGCCAGGTGAGCAGTTCTTC	CASSPTSGGPGEQFF
TRBD2	TRBV9	TRBJ2-3	once	TGTGCCAGCAGCGTAGGTTGGCGGACTAGCGATACTAGCACAGATACGCAGTATTTT	CASSVGWRTSDTSTDTQYF
NA	TRBV7-9	TRBJ2-1	NA	TGTGCCAGCAGCCCCCGCCGGACTTTCCAGCAGTTCTTC	CASSPRRTFQQFF
NA	TRBV21-1	TRBJ2-7	NA	TGTGCCAGCAGACCAGTCGAGCAGTACTTC	CASRPVEQYF
NA	TRBV27	TRBJ1-2	NA	TGTGCCAGCAGCTCAATCGGTGGGGGGCCCGGTGGCTACACCTTC	CASSSIGGGPGGYTF
NA	TRBV7-2	TRBJ1-2	NA	TGTGCCAGCAGCCCCTCCCCGCGCCGGGGGGGCTACACCTTC	CASSPSPRRGGYTF
NA	TRBV4-1	TRBJ2-2	NA	TGCGCCAGCAGCCAAGAGCCCTTGGGGGGAACATCAAGTCGAGATGCGCTGTTTTTT	CASSQEPLGGTSSRDALFF
NA	TRBV29-1	TRBJ2-3	NA	TGCAGCGTTCAGGGGGGGACAGATACGCAGTATTTT	CSVQGGTDTQYF
NA	TRBV6-1	TRBJ1-2	NA	TGTGCCAGCAGTGAACCCAGGGCCTATGGCTACACCTTC	CASSEPRAYGYTF
NA	TRBV20-1	TRBJ1-1	NA	TGCAGTGCTAGGCCCGGGATCGAAGCTTTCTTT	CSARPGIEAFF
NA	TRBV27	TRBJ1-2	NA	TGTGCCAGCAGTTTATGGCAGGGAATTGGCTACACCTTC	CASSLWQGIGYTF
NA	TRBV11-2	TRBJ1-4	NA	TGTGCCAGCAGCCCGAGGGCCGTGCGGCGTAATGAAAAACTGTTTTTT	CASSPRAVRRNEKLFF